Many counts were recorded for the clone carrying this TCR beta chain. Its antigen is unidentified. This sample was taken from a study of CD8 T cells in ankylosing spondylitis. Construction of TCR beta libraries was performed using quantitative 5'-RACE with molecular barcodes. TCRdb re-called the 5' RACE reads with MiXCR, one entry per CDR3 protein. The sample comprises around 210,000 distinct CDR3 sequences, approximately 8.4% of which are singletons, and approximately 4.8% rests with the top ten. Germline V gene lookup returns CDR1 SQVTM and CDR2 ANQGSEA. The V end was cut by 5 bases, the J end by 1 base, with 11 bases between. This CDR3 is 13 amino acids long. Findings of the study overall: Several highly homologous variants formed a TCR beta motif that appeared characteristic of ankylosing spondylitis blood. In peripheral blood, disease-linked CD8+ clones occurred at relatively low frequencies.

Sequencing input: blood, either unsorted or a sorted T cell fraction (not recorded which). This clonotype originated in a female donor with ankylosing spondylitis or in good health (not recorded which). The J gene is TRBJ2-5, the V gene TRBV29-1, with D perhaps given as TRBD1 or TRBD2 (5 bases each). CDR3 coding DNA: TGCAGCGTTCGGGGACGCCTCCAAGAGACCCAGTACTTC. Translated: CSVRGRLQETQYF. Using reference TRBV29-1 and TRBJ2-5 for the parts outside the CDR3, the full variable domain is SAVISQKPSRDICQRGTSLTIQCQVDSQVTMMFWYRQQPGQSLTLIATANQGSEATYESGFVIDKFPISRPNLTFSTLTVSNMSPEDSSIYLCSVRGRLQETQYFGPGTRLLVL.